The 22 T cell receptor beta chains below come from one sample, sequenced in a study of beta chain features in type 1 diabetes. Sequenced material consisted of expressed TCRB transcripts (all of the isolated RNA was reverse transcribed). Profiled with immunoSEQ multiplex PCR; TCRdb holds only in-frame clones, not every one. There are about 250,000 clones in the sample; roughly an eighth occur only once, and around 0.026% lies in the top ten. The sequenced sample consisted of naive CD4+ T cells from blood. Source of these receptors: a woman between 35 and 50 years old in good health.

V gene TRBV6-5 combines with J gene TRBJ2-7; 11 nucleotides match TRBD2. This CDR3 spans 16 amino acids. Germline CDR1 and CDR2: MNHEY and SVGAGI. The V gene end was trimmed by 0 bases and the J gene end by 9 bases; junction bases not matched to a gene: 10. For the CDR3, the DNA is TGTGCCAGCAGTTACTCGGTGACTAGCGGGGCTAAAGGGCAGTACTTC. Translation gives CASSYSVTSGAKGQYF.

This clone showed up just a few times. CDR3 nucleotides: TGCGCCAGCAGCTTGCCGAGTGCGAACACCGGGGAGCTGTTTTTT. It is translated as CASSLPSANTGELFF. The chain carries TRBV5-1 and TRBJ2-2; D remains ambiguous. Germline V gene data show CDR1 as SGHRS and CDR2 as YFSETQ. The CDR3 has 15 amino acids. Trimming removed 1 base at V and 0 bases at J, with 7 bases between.

This clone was recorded a few times. V gene TRBV7-2 combines with J gene TRBJ1-1; D is possibly TRBD1 (6 bases). Trimming took 1 base from V and 4 from J, leaving 16 bases between them. Germline CDR1 is SGHTA and CDR2 is FQGNSA. The CDR3 loop spans 16 amino acids. In nucleotides, the CDR3 is TGTGCCAGCAGCTTAGATTCCCAGGGGTGGCCCACTGAAGCTTTCTTT. Translated: CASSLDSQGWPTEAFF.

This clone was counted a few times. The chain links TRBV7-6 to TRBJ2-1; D is perhaps TRBD2 (7 bases). V was shortened by 2 bases and J by 6 bases, with 14 bases between the two germline ends. The germline CDR1 and CDR2 sequences are SGHVS and FNYEAQ. The CDR3 length is 15 residues. CDR3 protein: CASSLRGGGANEQFF. CDR3 in DNA: TGTGCCAGCAGCTTAAGGGGGGGTGGGGCCAATGAGCAGTTCTTC.

The chain combines TRBV5-1 with TRBJ2-7; 13 positions agree with TRBD2. V was clipped by 4 bases and J by 0 bases; unmatched bases: 10. Germline loops: CDR1 SGHRS, CDR2 YFSETQ. CDR3 length equals 18 residues. For the CDR3, the DNA is TGCGCCAGCAGCGCGGGACTAGCGGGGCTGGTAAGCTCCTACGAGCAGTACTTC. This codes for CASSAGLAGLVSSYEQYF.

The V gene is TRBV9, the J gene TRBJ2-3; D is ambiguous. This CDR3 region has 14 residues. V dropped 3 bases and J dropped 0 bases, with 8 bases sitting between them. Germline V gives CDR1 SGDLS, CDR2 YYNGEE. As DNA, the CDR3 is TGTGCCAGCAGCGCCGACATTAGCACAGATACGCAGTATTTT. Encoded protein: CASSADISTDTQYF. The full variable domain, rest sourced from reference TRBV9 and TRBJ2-3, is DSGVTQTPKHLITATGQRVTLRCSPRSGDLSVYWYQQSLDQGLQFLIQYYNGEERAKGNILERFSAQQFPDLHSELNLSSLELGDSALYFCASSADISTDTQYFGPGTRLTVL.

At least ten counts were recorded for this clone. CDR3 sequence (DNA): TGTGCCACAGGACAGGCACAAGAGACCCAGTACTTC. This translates into CATGQAQETQYF. The chain recombines TRBV5-4 with TRBJ2-5; 7 nucleotides align to TRBD1. V gave up 9 bases and J gave up 2 bases; unmatched junction bases: 4. Germline CDR1 reads SGHNT; CDR2 reads YYREEE (reference sequence). The CDR3 sequence is 12 residues long. Filled out from reference TRBV5-4 and TRBJ2-5, the complete variable domain reads ETGVTQSPTHLIKTRGQQVTLRCSSQSGHNTVSWYQQALGQGPQFIFQYYREEENGRGNFPPRFSGLQFPNYSSELNVNALELDDSALYLCATGQAQETQYFGPGTRLLVL.

The chain links TRBV18 to TRBJ1-1, with TRBD1 identical over 9 bases. CDR1 KGHSH and CDR2 LQKENI come from the germline V gene. The CDR3 runs to 14 residues. V trimming: 4 bases; J trimming: 5 bases; junction bases outside the gene matches: 5. CDR3 nucleotides: TGTGCCAGCTCACTTGGACAGGGGTCGACTGAAGCTTTCTTT. It specifies CASSLGQGSTEAFF.

This clone has a handful of counts. This chain connects TRBV19 to TRBJ2-2; 8 nucleotides align to TRBD1. With 3 bases clipped from V and 2 bases from J, the junction kept 5 bases outside the gene matches. CDR1 LNHDA and CDR2 SQIVND come from the germline V gene (reference sequence). The CDR3 has 16 residues. The DNA for the CDR3 is TGTGCCAGTAGTATGCTTCAGGGGGCAAACACCGGGGAGCTGTTTTTT. Translating it yields CASSMLQGANTGELFF. The full variable domain, completed using reference TRBV19 and TRBJ2-2, is DGGITQSPKYLFRKEGQNVTLSCEQNLNHDAMYWYRQDPGQGLRLIYYSQIVNDFQKGDIAEGYSVSREKKESFPLTVTSAQKNPTAFYLCASSMLQGANTGELFFGEGSRLTVL.

This clone was counted only a few times. This sequence joins TRBV2 and TRBJ2-7, with 9 positions matching TRBD2. The CDR3 extends over 15 amino acids. Germline CDR1 and CDR2: SNHLY and FYNNEI. J lost 1 base, V lost 7 bases, and 8 bases had no gene match. The CDR3 coding sequence is TGTGCCAGCACCCGGAGGCTAGCGGGGTCCTACGAGCAGTACTTC. Translated, it gives CASTRRLAGSYEQYF. The variable domain in full, completed from reference TRBV2 and TRBJ2-7, reads EPEVTQTPSHQVTQMGQEVILRCVPISNHLYFYWYRQILGQKVEFLVSFYNNEISEKSEIFDDQFSVERPDGSNFTLKIRSTKLEDSAMYFCASTRRLAGSYEQYFGPGTRLTVT.

This clone was observed a few times. The V call is TRBV10-3, the J call TRBJ1-1; D is unclear. This CDR3 comprises 15 residues. CDR1 is ENHRY, CDR2 SYGVKD, per germline. With 7 bases removed from V and 0 bases from J, the gap between germline ends came to 15 bases. The CDR3 DNA sequence: TGTGCCATCACCCGAAATCAAAACATGAACACTGAAGCTTTCTTT. Its protein product is CAITRNQNMNTEAFF.

V usage is TRBV29-1 and J usage is TRBJ1-2, with 11 bases identical to TRBD1. V dropped 6 bases and J dropped 8; count of bases not matched to a gene: 8. The CDR3 is 13 residues long. Germline assignment: CDR1 SQVTM and CDR2 ANQGSEA. CDR3 nucleotides: TGCAGCGTCACGGACAGGGGGCCGCGGGGCTACACCTTC. Protein sequence: CSVTDRGPRGYTF.

This clone has just a few counts. V and J are TRBV27 and TRBJ2-5; D ambiguous. The germline gives CDR1 MNHEY, CDR2 SMNVEV (reference sequence). V dropped 7 bases and J dropped 1 base, with 10 bases sitting between them. The CDR3 consists of 13 residues. Written as DNA, the CDR3 is TGTGCCAGCAAGAATATAGCCCAAGAGACCCAGTACTTC. Residues: CASKNIAQETQYF.

The table lists this clone with a few counts. V and J are TRBV5-1 and TRBJ1-1; possibly TRBD1 for D (5 bases). V was clipped by 6 bases and J by 2 bases, with 17 bases between them. The CDR3 is 15 amino acids. Per germline, CDR1 SGHRS and CDR2 YFSETQ. The DNA for the CDR3 is TGCGCCAGCAAAGGAACCGGGGGATCTAACACTGAAGCTTTCTTT. Translated: CASKGTGGSNTEAFF. The full variable domain, with the rest looked up from reference TRBV5-1 and TRBJ1-1, is KAGVTQTPRYLIKTRGQQVTLSCSPISGHRSVSWYQQTPGQGLQFLFEYFSETQRNKGNFPGRFSGRQFSNSRSEMNVSTLELGDSALYLCASKGTGGSNTEAFFGQGTRLTVV.

The chain carries TRBV7-9 and TRBJ2-1; D possibly corresponds to TRBD2 (7 bases). The V end lost 1 base, the J end lost 4 bases, and 14 bases lay between the germline ends. The CDR3 covers 16 residues. CDR1 is SEHNR, CDR2 FQNEAQ, per germline (reference sequence). Here the CDR3 reads CASSLDGGLRYNEQFF. The CDR3 nucleotides read TGTGCCAGCAGCTTAGACGGGGGGCTACGATACAATGAGCAGTTCTTC.

The chain links TRBV5-6 to TRBJ2-7; 10 nucleotides align to TRBD2. The J segment lost 6 bases and the V segment lost 4 bases, leaving 10 bases of the junction unmatched. The germline gives CDR1 SGHDT, CDR2 YYEEEE. CDR3 length equals 15 residues. The chain's CDR3 is CASSTRPSGGSEQYF. The DNA for the CDR3 is TGTGCCAGCAGCACTAGGCCTAGCGGGGGCTCCGAGCAGTACTTC.

V usage is TRBV5-6 and J usage is TRBJ1-4; possibly TRBD1 for D (5 bases). V was trimmed by 5 bases and J by 0 bases, leaving 11 bases between them. CDR1 is SGHDT, CDR2 YYEEEE, per germline. The CDR3 loop spans 15 amino acids. The CDR3 DNA follows: TGTGCCAGCAGTTTAGACAGAACAACTAATGAAAAACTGTTTTTT. Protein: CASSLDRTTNEKLFF.

The chain is built from TRBV6-1 and TRBJ2-6; D is unclear. V lost 6 bases to trimming and J lost 2 bases, with 5 bases between them. Looked up from germline, CDR1 is MNHNS and CDR2 is SASEGT. The CDR3 is 13 amino acids. The CDR3 sequence: CASRSAGANVLTF. Here the CDR3 DNA reads TGTGCCAGCAGGTCCGCTGGGGCCAACGTCCTGACTTTC.

This clone was seen only a few times. The chain links TRBV5-6 to TRBJ2-5; TRBD1 aligns across 8 bases. The CDR3 has 15 residues. Germline CDR1 reads SGHDT; CDR2 reads YYEEEE. V was pared by 4 bases and J by 7 bases, with 12 bases of the junction left unmatched. The CDR3 protein is CASSPRGQGAGTQYF. The CDR3 region has the DNA TGTGCCAGCAGCCCCAGGGGGCAGGGGGCTGGGACCCAGTACTTC.

This clone has just a few counts. The J gene is TRBJ1-2, the V gene TRBV18; tentative D call: TRBD1 (6 bases). Per germline, CDR1 KGHSH and CDR2 LQKENI. The ends were cut back, 3 bases at V and 5 bases at J, with 10 bases in the middle. CDR3 length: 13 amino acids. The CDR3 spells CASSPGQIYGYTF. In nucleotides, the CDR3 is TGTGCCAGCTCACCCGGACAGATTTATGGCTACACCTTC.

CDR3 in DNA: TGTGCCAGTAGTACATCTCGGGTTACCTCGGCAGTGTTTTTT. Translating gives CASSTSRVTSAVFF. The chain recombines TRBV19 with TRBJ1-4; D gene uncertain. Germline values: CDR1 LNHDA, CDR2 SQIVND (reference sequence). CDR3 size: 14 residues. Trimming shortened V by 4 bases and J by 15 bases, and 21 bases separated the two germline ends. Full variable domain (rest looked up from reference TRBV19 and TRBJ1-4): DGGITQSPKYLFRKEGQNVTLSCEQNLNHDAMYWYRQDPGQGLRLIYYSQIVNDFQKGDIAEGYSVSREKKESFPLTVTSAQKNPTAFYLCASSTSRVTSAVFFGSGTQLSVL.

This chain links TRBV5-1 with TRBJ2-3, with 8 bases identical to TRBD2. With V trimmed by 2 bases and J by 7 bases, 3 bases remained unmatched. The CDR3 has 13 amino acids. Germline-derived CDR1 and CDR2 are SGHRS and YFSETQ. The CDR3 reads CASSFGGGNTQYF. In DNA form, the CDR3 reads TGCGCCAGCAGCTTTGGCGGGGGGAATACGCAGTATTTT.